This T cell receptor (beta chain) was profiled in a study of OX40 agonist ivuxolimab in advanced cancers. Study summary: Dosing consisted of intravenous ivuxolimab at 0.01 to 10 mg/kg every 2 weeks. Findings of the study overall: The study found among the lowest clonal expansion in partial responders at 0.1-3.0 mg/kg. At doses 0.1 to 3.0 mg/kg, CD4+ and CD8+ clones expanded.

Germline assignment: CDR1 SGDLS and CDR2 YYNGEE. This CDR3 has 13 residues. Between the trimmed V and J ends, which lost 3 bases and 4 bases, there was a span of 10 bases. Of note for this clone: Its matching antigen is unknown.

Measured with immunoSEQ multiplex PCR; TCRdb has only the in-frame clones, and not every one. The sample holds tens of thousands of clones, around 92% seen once. This receptor was taken from an adult with an advanced solid tumor such as melanoma, head and neck, liver or kidney cancer. Sequences were derived from CD4+ or CD8+ T cells sorted from blood, sampled in a trial of the OX40 agonist ivuxolimab. The chain uses TRBV9 and TRBJ1-2; tentative D call: TRBD1 (5 bases). The chain's CDR3 is CASSGTGLYGYTF. The CDR3 bases are TGTGCCAGCAGCGGTACAGGTCTCTATGGCTACACCTTC.